The sequence of this T cell receptor (beta chain) was determined in a study of blood T cell repertoires in COVID-19. Study-wide context: T cells, B-cell-depleted T cells, or PBMCs provided the cDNA or gDNA that served as material.

Clinical history as reported by participants underpinned cohort assignment. Exposed participants came across a COVID-19 case within 2 weeks before study entry. Repertoires were generated with immunoSEQ multiplex PCR, while TCRdb's copy carries only in-frame clones and drops some. Among hundreds of thousands of clones listed, approximately 83% were seen once. The length of the CDR3 is 14 residues. Germline loops: CDR1 MNHEY, CDR2 SVGAGI. J was trimmed by 6 bases and V by 0 bases; bases with no gene match: 2. This sequence originates from a woman aged 35 to 49 who had been exposed to COVID-19. V is TRBV6-5 and J is TRBJ1-2; 9 positions agree with TRBD1. The sequenced sample was PBMCs or T cells enriched from blood (not recorded which). The CDR3, as DNA: TGTGCCAGCAGTTACTCGGACAGGGGTGATGGCTACACCTTC. It encodes CASSYSDRGDGYTF.